What follows are 31 T cell receptor beta chains derived from one specimen sequenced in a study of blood T cell repertoires in COVID-19. Data came from immunoSEQ multiplex PCR; TCRdb stores just in-frame clones and leaves some out. The sample yields 25,000 to 35,000 clones, over 70% seen once. Sequencing was carried out using peripheral blood. Source of these receptors: a man between 70 and 80 years old with active COVID-19.

The chain carries TRBV5-1 and TRBJ1-6, with D possibly matching TRBD1 (6 bases). The germline V gene has CDR1 SGHRS and CDR2 YFSETQ. The CDR3 is made up of 15 amino acids. V shed 4 bases and J shed 6 bases, with 14 bases lying between them. This CDR3 is CASSPREQGNSPLHF. CDR3 DNA sequence: TGCGCCAGCAGCCCTCGGGAACAGGGTAATTCACCCCTCCACTTT. Based on the CDR3 plus reference TRBV5-1 and TRBJ1-6, the full variable domain is KAGVTQTPRYLIKTRGQQVTLSCSPISGHRSVSWYQQTPGQGLQFLFEYFSETQRNKGNFPGRFSGRQFSNSRSEMNVSTLELGDSALYLCASSPREQGNSPLHFGNGTRLTVT.

This sequence joins TRBV5-1 and TRBJ2-7, with TRBD1 as a possible D gene (6 bases). CDR1 SGHRS and CDR2 YFSETQ come from the germline V gene. There are 14 residues in the CDR3. Deletions cut 5 bases from V and 0 bases from J, with 12 bases between. CDR3 amino acids: CASRGAASSYEQYF. The DNA for the CDR3 is TGCGCCAGCAGGGGGGCAGCCAGCTCCTACGAGCAGTACTTC.

J is TRBJ2-7 and V is TRBV5-1, with D perhaps TRBD2 (5 bases). V gave up 4 bases and J gave up 4 bases, with 21 bases separating them. Germline V gives CDR1 SGHRS, CDR2 YFSETQ. The CDR3 runs to 16 residues. The DNA for the CDR3 is TGCGCCAGCAGCCCCGAACTCCAGGATCGGGGTTACGAGCAGTACTTC. This codes for CASSPELQDRGYEQYF.

The CDR3 DNA reads TGTGCCAGCAGCCAAGATCGGACAGGGGGTAATTCACCCCTCCACTTT. Protein: CASSQDRTGGNSPLHF. The chain uses TRBV4-2 and TRBJ1-6; TRBD1 agrees at 10 bases. The CDR3 extends over 16 amino acids. Germline V gene data show CDR1 as LGHNA and CDR2 as YNFKEQ. The trim removed 0 bases at V and 6 bases at J, leaving 2 bases unmatched.

The rearrangement links TRBV7-9 to TRBJ2-5, with D perhaps matching TRBD2 (6 bases). The germline V gene has CDR1 SEHNR and CDR2 FQNEAQ (reference sequence). The CDR3 spans 14 residues. V was pared by 1 base and J by 7 bases, with 13 bases between. CDR3 DNA: TGTGCCAGCAGCTTAGGCGGGGCCGATTGGACCCAGTACTTC. It is translated as CASSLGGADWTQYF.

This clone was recorded only once. The rearrangement uses TRBV7-9 and TRBJ2-7; D is uncertain. The CDR3 extends over 12 amino acids. The germline CDR1 and CDR2 sequences are SEHNR and FQNEAQ (reference sequence). The V gene lost 3 bases and the J gene lost 1 base, with 4 bases spanning the gap. DNA for the CDR3: TGTGCCAGCAGCTTCGGGTCCTACGAGCAGTACTTC. Amino acid sequence: CASSFGSYEQYF.

The chain employs TRBV5-4 and TRBJ2-5; TRBD2 is a possible D gene (5 bases). This CDR3 region has 11 residues. Germline CDR1 SGHNT, CDR2 YYREEE (reference sequence). V lost 8 bases and J 5 bases, leaving 10 bases between the germline ends. The CDR3 sequence: CASRSGETQYF. CDR3 in DNA: TGTGCCAGTCGCTCGGGGGAGACCCAGTACTTC.

The chain combines TRBV7-9 with TRBJ1-1, with unresolved D. This CDR3 is 11 amino acids long. V lost 5 bases, J lost 11 bases, and 12 bases lay in between. Per germline, CDR1 SEHNR and CDR2 FQNEAQ (reference sequence). The CDR3 loop reads CASSLREWAFF. The CDR3 DNA follows: TGTGCCAGCAGCCTGAGGGAGTGGGCTTTCTTT. Supplemented by reference TRBV7-9 and TRBJ1-1, the full variable domain reads DTGVSQNPRHKITKRGQNVTFRCDPISEHNRLYWYRQTLGQGPEFLTYFQNEAQLEKSRLLSDRFSAERPKGSFSTLEIQRTEQGDSAMYLCASSLREWAFFGQGTRLTVV.

CDR3 region: CASSFGQDYEQYF. In nucleotides, the CDR3 is TGTGCCAGCAGCTTCGGACAGGACTACGAGCAGTACTTC. This sequence joins TRBV7-6 and TRBJ2-7; 7 bases fit TRBD1. This CDR3 region has 13 residues. J lost 3 bases, V lost 3 bases, and 2 bases had no gene match. Germline V gives CDR1 SGHVS, CDR2 FNYEAQ.

Concerning this clone: The identical CDR3 is also encoded by other nucleotide sequences in the sample. The CDR3 loop reads CASSQDTGVEKLFF. CDR3 DNA: TGTGCCAGCAGCCAAGATACAGGGGTTGAAAAACTGTTTTTT. This sequence joins TRBV3-1 (or the pseudogene TRBV3-2) and TRBJ1-4; TRBD1 matches 7 bases. Germline trimming cut 0 bases from V and 7 bases from J; bases unmatched to any gene: 2. CDR3 length equals 14 residues. CDR1 and CDR2 from the germline V gene are LGHDT and YNNKEL (reference sequence).

V gene TRBV18 combines with J gene TRBJ1-2; weak D call: TRBD1 (5 bases). CDR1 and CDR2 from the germline V gene are KGHSH and LQKENI. The CDR3 length is 13 residues. Trimming took 1 base from V and 5 from J, leaving 8 bases between them. CDR3 amino acids: CASSPQTDYGYTF. CDR3 sequence (DNA): TGTGCCAGCTCACCACAGACAGATTATGGCTACACCTTC. Supplemented by reference TRBV18 and TRBJ1-2, the full variable domain reads NAGVMQNPRHLVRRRGQEARLRCSPMKGHSHVYWYRQLPEEGLKFMVYLQKENIIDESGMPKERFSAEFPKEGPSILRIQQVVRGDSAAYFCASSPQTDYGYTFGSGTRLTVV.

This sequence joins TRBV4-1 and TRBJ2-3, with 12 nucleotides matching TRBD2. The germline V gene encodes CDR1 MGHRA and CDR2 YSYEKL. The V segment lost 3 bases and the J segment 5 bases; nucleotides outside the gene matches: 6. This CDR3 region has 16 residues. The CDR3, as DNA: TGCGCCAGCAGCCAGGGGGGACTAGCGGGCCGAGATACGCAGTATTTT. It codes for CASSQGGLAGRDTQYF.

V usage is TRBV15 and J usage is TRBJ2-7; D possibly corresponds to TRBD1 (6 bases). CDR1 is LNHNV and CDR2 is YYDKDF in the germline V gene (reference sequence). V gave up 1 base and J gave up 6 bases, with 16 bases separating them. The CDR3 runs 15 residues. The CDR3 bases are TGTGCCACCAGCAGAGGGGGGCAGGGTTCGAGCGAGCAGTACTTC. Protein: CATSRGGQGSSEQYF. Looking up the rest from reference TRBV15 and TRBJ2-7 gives the full variable domain: DAMVIQNPRYQVTQFGKPVTLSCSQTLNHNVMYWYQQKSSQAPKLLFHYYDKDFNNEADTPDNFQSRRPNTSFCFLDIRSPGLGDTAMYLCATSRGGQGSSEQYFGPGTRLTVT.

The chain links TRBV30 to TRBJ2-7; TRBD2 is a possible D gene (6 bases). The CDR3 loop spans 15 amino acids. Germline values: CDR1 GTSNPN, CDR2 SVGIG (reference sequence). V shed 0 bases and J shed 0 bases, with 12 bases lying between them. CDR3 DNA sequence: TGTGCCTGGAGTGTTTTCGGGGGAGGCTCCTACGAGCAGTACTTC. Its translation: CAWSVFGGGSYEQYF.

The J gene is TRBJ1-5, the V gene TRBV6-2 or TRBV6-3, with D perhaps TRBD1 (5 bases). The CDR3 length is 16 residues. V was cut by 6 bases and J by 3 bases, with 18 bases left in between. Germline V lookup: CDR1 MNHEY, CDR2 SVGEGT. The CDR3 sequence: CASSPGVRAPNQPQHF. The CDR3 DNA reads TGTGCCAGCAGCCCCGGAGTCAGGGCGCCCAATCAGCCCCAGCATTTT.

The gene calls are TRBV5-6 and TRBJ2-2, with D hard to call. V was shortened by 1 base and J by 2 bases, with 12 bases between the two germline ends. The CDR3 length is 16 residues. The germline V gene has CDR1 SGHDT and CDR2 YYEEEE. CDR3 residues: CASSLYDSRNTGELFF. For the CDR3, the DNA is TGTGCCAGCAGCTTGTACGATAGCAGAAACACCGGGGAGCTGTTTTTT. Together with reference TRBV5-6 and TRBJ2-2, the CDR3 gives the full variable domain: DAGVTQSPTHLIKTRGQQVTLRCSPKSGHDTVSWYQQALGQGPQFIFQYYEEEERQRGNFPDRFSGHQFPNYSSELNVNALLLGDSALYLCASSLYDSRNTGELFFGEGSRLTVL.

J is TRBJ2-5 and V is TRBV4-1; 8 nucleotides line up with TRBD2. Germline V gene lookup returns CDR1 MGHRA and CDR2 YSYEKL. The CDR3 consists of 16 residues. V was pared by 0 bases and J by 6 bases, with 9 bases of the junction left unmatched. The CDR3: CASSQDFRGGVKTQYF. CDR3 in DNA: TGCGCCAGCAGCCAAGATTTTCGGGGGGGCGTCAAGACCCAGTACTTC.

The CDR3 coding sequence is TGTGCCAGCAGCTTAGAGGGGCAGATCACAGATACGCAGTATTTT. This translates into CASSLEGQITDTQYF. This chain uses TRBV11-2 with TRBJ2-3; tentative D call: TRBD1 (5 bases). Trimming shortened V by 0 bases and J by 2 bases, and 9 bases separated the two germline ends. CDR1 and CDR2 from the germline V gene are SGHAT and FQNNGV. There are 15 residues in the CDR3. Filled out from reference TRBV11-2 and TRBJ2-3, the complete variable domain reads EAGVAQSPRYKIIEKRQSVAFWCNPISGHATLYWYQQILGQGPKLLIQFQNNGVVDDSQLPKDRFSAERLKGVDSTLKIQPAKLEDSAVYLCASSLEGQITDTQYFGPGTRLTVL.

This chain connects TRBV5-1 to TRBJ1-1; 8 nucleotides agree with TRBD1. In germline, CDR1 is SGHRS, CDR2 YFSETQ. The CDR3 has 14 residues. V trimming: 5 bases; J trimming: 5 bases; junction bases outside the gene matches: 8. CDR3 sequence reads: CASRKDRVDTEAFF. In DNA, the CDR3 is TGCGCCAGCAGAAAGGACAGGGTTGATACTGAAGCTTTCTTT.

The rearrangement uses TRBV6-5 and TRBJ2-1, with a weak D call TRBD2 (6 bases). With 0 bases removed from V and 4 bases from J, the gap between germline ends came to 10 bases. Germline assignment: CDR1 MNHEY and CDR2 SVGAGI. This CDR3 has 15 residues. The CDR3 bases are TGTGCCAGCAGTTACTCGAGTCGGGGGTACAATGAGCAGTTCTTC. This encodes CASSYSSRGYNEQFF.

The chain joins TRBV6-5 to TRBJ2-7, with a possible D match to TRBD1 (6 bases). Germline-derived CDR1 and CDR2 are MNHEY and SVGAGI. The CDR3 runs 14 residues. V gave up 7 bases and J gave up 1 base, with 14 bases separating them. The DNA for the CDR3 is TGTGCCAGCAAGGGGGACGGAACTTCCTACGAGCAGTACTTC. Translated: CASKGDGTSYEQYF.

A single count supports this clone. The rearrangement joins TRBV10-2 to TRBJ2-5; tentative D call: TRBD1 (6 bases). CDR1 is WSHSY, CDR2 SAAADI, per germline. The CDR3 consists of 14 residues. Trimming removed 6 bases from V and 5 bases from J, with 16 bases in between. CDR3 nucleotide sequence: TGCGCCAGCAGAGGGACAATGAGGGTGGAGACCCAGTACTTC. Protein sequence: CASRGTMRVETQYF.

The rearrangement joins TRBV6-4 to TRBJ2-1; TRBD2 matches 7 bases. The CDR3 consists of 14 residues. The ends lost 4 bases at V and 4 bases at J; junction bases unmatched: 4. Germline V lookup: CDR1 MRHNA, CDR2 SNTAGT. The CDR3 loop is CASSAGGRYNEQFF. The CDR3 DNA reads TGTGCCAGCAGTGCGGGGGGACGGTACAATGAGCAGTTCTTC.

This clone was observed a few times. The rearrangement joins TRBV6-5 to TRBJ2-6; D might be TRBD2 (5 bases). The V end was cut by 5 bases, the J end by 2 bases, with 10 bases between. The V gene's germline CDR1 is MNHEY and CDR2 SVGAGI. The CDR3 extends over 15 amino acids. Here the CDR3 reads CASSRDWAGANVLTF. DNA for the CDR3: TGTGCCAGCAGTCGGGATTGGGCTGGGGCCAACGTCCTGACTTTC.

The CDR3 here is CASRPDRERRQPQHF. The CDR3 DNA is TGTGCCAGCAGGCCGGACAGGGAGCGGCGTCAGCCCCAGCATTTT. The chain combines TRBV6-5 with TRBJ1-5; TRBD1 agrees at 8 bases. V dropped 6 bases and J dropped 6; count of bases not matched to a gene: 10. Germline loops: CDR1 MNHEY, CDR2 SVGAGI. This CDR3 is built from 15 residues.

The J gene is TRBJ1-1, the V gene TRBV29-1, with D tentatively TRBD1 (6 bases). Germline V CDR1 and CDR2: SQVTM, ANQGSEA. This CDR3 contains 15 residues. V lost 2 bases to trimming and J lost 6 bases, with 19 bases between them. The CDR3 coding sequence is TGCAGCGTTGAATCGGATTTTTCACAGGGATCTGAAGCTTTCTTT. This sequence encodes CSVESDFSQGSEAFF. Combining the CDR3 with reference TRBV29-1 and TRBJ1-1 gives the whole variable domain SAVISQKPSRDICQRGTSLTIQCQVDSQVTMMFWYRQQPGQSLTLIATANQGSEATYESGFVIDKFPISRPNLTFSTLTVSNMSPEDSSIYLCSVESDFSQGSEAFFGQGTRLTVV.

This chain connects TRBV5-1 to TRBJ2-3; TRBD1 aligns across 8 bases. The trim removed 7 bases at V and 1 base at J, leaving 11 bases unmatched. The CDR3 extends over 16 amino acids. Germline V gives CDR1 SGHRS, CDR2 YFSETQ. The chain's CDR3 is CASFSRTGSGTDTQYF. The CDR3, as DNA: TGCGCCAGCTTCTCCCGGACAGGGAGCGGCACAGATACGCAGTATTTT.

This clone was seen a few times. V is TRBV5-6 and J is TRBJ2-1; 8 positions match TRBD1. Trimming took 7 bases from V and 5 from J; bases not matched to a gene: 11. The CDR3 totals 15 residues. Germline CDR1 SGHDT, CDR2 YYEEEE. The CDR3 coding sequence is TGTGCCAGCCTCCTCCCGGGACAGGCCCACAATGAGCAGTTCTTC. Translating it yields CASLLPGQAHNEQFF.

V gene TRBV11-3 combines with J gene TRBJ2-7; 10 nucleotides align to TRBD2. CDR1 is SGHNT and CDR2 is YENEEA in the germline V gene. The CDR3 has 15 residues. V trimming: 7 bases; J trimming: 3 bases; junction bases outside the gene matches: 9. CDR3 region: CASIKTSGAGYEQYF. The CDR3 DNA reads as TGTGCCAGCATCAAAACTAGCGGGGCTGGCTACGAGCAGTACTTC.

The chain is built from TRBV5-1 and TRBJ2-3, with 8 bases identical to TRBD1. V gave up 4 bases and J gave up 1 base; unmatched junction bases: 8. Germline CDR1 SGHRS, CDR2 YFSETQ. This CDR3 spans 16 amino acids. CDR3 sequence: CASSPGLQGGTDTQYF. Here the CDR3 DNA reads TGCGCCAGCAGCCCCGGCCTACAGGGGGGCACAGATACGCAGTATTTT.

The table lists this clone with a few counts. The V and J genes are TRBV5-1 and TRBJ2-7, with D unclear. Germline CDR1 reads SGHRS; CDR2 reads YFSETQ. CDR3 size: 13 residues. With 4 bases removed from V and 9 bases from J, the gap between germline ends came to 17 bases. The CDR3 coding sequence is TGCGCCAGCAGCCCAGACACCTCCCTGGGGCAGTACTTC. This encodes CASSPDTSLGQYF.